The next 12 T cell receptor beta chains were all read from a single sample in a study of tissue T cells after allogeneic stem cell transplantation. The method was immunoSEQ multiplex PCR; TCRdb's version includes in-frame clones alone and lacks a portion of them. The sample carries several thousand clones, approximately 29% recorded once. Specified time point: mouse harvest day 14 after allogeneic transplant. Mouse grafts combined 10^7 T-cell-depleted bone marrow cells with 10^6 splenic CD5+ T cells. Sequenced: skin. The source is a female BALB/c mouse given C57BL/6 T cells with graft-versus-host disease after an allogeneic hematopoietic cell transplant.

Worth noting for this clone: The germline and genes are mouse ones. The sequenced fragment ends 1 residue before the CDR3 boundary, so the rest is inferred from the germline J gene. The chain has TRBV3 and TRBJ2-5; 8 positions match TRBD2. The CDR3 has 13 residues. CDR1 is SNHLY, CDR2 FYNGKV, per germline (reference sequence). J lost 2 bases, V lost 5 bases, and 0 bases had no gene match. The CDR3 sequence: CASSTGGQDTQYF. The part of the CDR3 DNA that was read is TGTGCCAGCAGCACTGGGGGCCAAGACACCCAGTAC.

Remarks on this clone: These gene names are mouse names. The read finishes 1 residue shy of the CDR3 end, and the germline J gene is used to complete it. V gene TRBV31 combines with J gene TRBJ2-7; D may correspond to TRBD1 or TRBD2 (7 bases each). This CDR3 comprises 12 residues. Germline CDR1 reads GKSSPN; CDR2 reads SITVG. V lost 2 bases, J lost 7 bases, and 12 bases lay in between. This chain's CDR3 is CAWSFRGGEQYF. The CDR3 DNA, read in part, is TGTGCCTGGAGTTTCAGGGGGGGGGAACAGTAC.

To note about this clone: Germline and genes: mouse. The CDR3 region is CASSPGEGDTQYF. Incomplete CDR3 DNA: TGTGCCAGCAGCCCAGGGGAAGGAGACACCCAGTAC. This chain joins TRBV2 and TRBJ2-5, with a possible D match to TRBD1 (6 bases). The read falls 1 residue short of the CDR3 end, and the missing part is taken from the germline J gene. Deletions cut 4 bases from V and 5 bases from J, with 10 bases between. The CDR3 length is 13 residues. Germline V gene data show CDR1 as LGHNA and CDR2 as YSYQKL.

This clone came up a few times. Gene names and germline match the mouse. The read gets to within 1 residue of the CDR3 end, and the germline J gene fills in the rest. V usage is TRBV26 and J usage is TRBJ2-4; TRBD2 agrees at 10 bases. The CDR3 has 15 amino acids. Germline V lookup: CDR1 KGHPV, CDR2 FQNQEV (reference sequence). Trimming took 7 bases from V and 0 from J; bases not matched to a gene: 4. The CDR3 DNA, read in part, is TGTGCCAGCACCCTGGGGGGGCGAAGTCAAAACACCTTGTAC. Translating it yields CASTLGGRSQNTLY. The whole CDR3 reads CASTLGGRSQNTLYF. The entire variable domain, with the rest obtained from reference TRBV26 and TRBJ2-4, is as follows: NSKVIQTPRYLVKGQGQKAKMRCIPEKGHPVVFWYQQNKNNEFKFLINFQNQEVLQQIDMTEKRFSAECPSNSPCSLEIQSSEAGDSALYLCASTLGGRSQNTLYFGAGTRLSVL.

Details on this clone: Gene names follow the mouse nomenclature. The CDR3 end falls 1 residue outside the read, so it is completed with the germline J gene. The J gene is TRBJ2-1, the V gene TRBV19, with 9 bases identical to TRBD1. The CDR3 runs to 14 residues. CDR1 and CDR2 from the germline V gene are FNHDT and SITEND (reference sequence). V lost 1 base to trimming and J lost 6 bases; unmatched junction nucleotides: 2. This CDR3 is CASSINRGPAEQFF. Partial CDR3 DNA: TGTGCCAGCAGTATAAACAGGGGGCCTGCTGAGCAGTTC.

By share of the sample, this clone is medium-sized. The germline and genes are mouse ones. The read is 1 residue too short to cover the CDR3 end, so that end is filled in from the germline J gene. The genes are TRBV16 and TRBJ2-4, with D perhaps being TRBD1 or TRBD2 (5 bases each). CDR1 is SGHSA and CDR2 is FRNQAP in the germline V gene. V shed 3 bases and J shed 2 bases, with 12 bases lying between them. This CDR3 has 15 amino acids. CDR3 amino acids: CASSFEGRVQNTLYF. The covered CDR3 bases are TGTGCAAGCAGCTTTGAGGGGCGGGTTCAAAACACCTTGTAC.

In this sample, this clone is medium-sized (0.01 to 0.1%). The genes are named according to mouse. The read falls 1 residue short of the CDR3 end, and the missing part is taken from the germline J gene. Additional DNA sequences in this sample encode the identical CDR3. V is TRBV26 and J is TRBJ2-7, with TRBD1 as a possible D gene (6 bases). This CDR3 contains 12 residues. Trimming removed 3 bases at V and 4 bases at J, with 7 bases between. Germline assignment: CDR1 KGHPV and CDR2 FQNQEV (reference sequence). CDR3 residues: CASSLDRYEQYF. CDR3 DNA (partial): TGTGCCAGCAGTCTCGACAGGTATGAACAGTAC.

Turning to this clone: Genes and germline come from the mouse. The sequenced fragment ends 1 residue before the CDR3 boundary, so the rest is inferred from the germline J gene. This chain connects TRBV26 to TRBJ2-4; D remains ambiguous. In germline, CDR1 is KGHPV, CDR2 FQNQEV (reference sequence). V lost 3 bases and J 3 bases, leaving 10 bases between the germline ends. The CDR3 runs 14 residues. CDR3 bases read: TGTGCCAGCAGTCTCTCGCGGGGACAAAACACCTTGTAC. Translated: CASSLSRGQNTLY. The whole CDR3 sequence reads CASSLSRGQNTLYF. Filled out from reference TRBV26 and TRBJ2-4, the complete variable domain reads NSKVIQTPRYLVKGQGQKAKMRCIPEKGHPVVFWYQQNKNNEFKFLINFQNQEVLQQIDMTEKRFSAECPSNSPCSLEIQSSEAGDSALYLCASSLSRGQNTLYFGAGTRLSVL.

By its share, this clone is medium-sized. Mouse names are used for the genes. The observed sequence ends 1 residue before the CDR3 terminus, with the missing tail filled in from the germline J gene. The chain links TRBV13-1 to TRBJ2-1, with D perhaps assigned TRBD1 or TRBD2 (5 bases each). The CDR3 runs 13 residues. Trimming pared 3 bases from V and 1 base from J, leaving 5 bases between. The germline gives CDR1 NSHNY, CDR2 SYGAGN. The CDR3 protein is CASSGGNYAEQFF. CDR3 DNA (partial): TGTGCCAGCAGTGGGGGGAACTATGCTGAGCAGTTC.

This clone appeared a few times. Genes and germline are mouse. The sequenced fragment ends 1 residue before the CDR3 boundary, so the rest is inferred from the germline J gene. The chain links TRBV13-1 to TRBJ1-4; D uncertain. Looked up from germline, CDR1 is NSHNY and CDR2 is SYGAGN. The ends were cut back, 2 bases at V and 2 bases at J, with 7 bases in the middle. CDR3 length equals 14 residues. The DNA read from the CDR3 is TGTGCCAGCAGTGAACTAATATCCAACGAAAGATTATTT. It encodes CASSELISNERLF. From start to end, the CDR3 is CASSELISNERLFF.

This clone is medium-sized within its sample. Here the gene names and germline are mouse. The part of the CDR3 DNA that was read is TGTGCCAGCAGTCCCCGCTGGGGCGGCCAAGACACCCAGTAC. Its protein product is CASSPRWGGQDTQY. The CDR3 in its entirety is CASSPRWGGQDTQYF. The V gene is TRBV26, the J gene TRBJ2-5; TRBD2 is a possible D gene (6 bases). From the germline J gene comes the end of the CDR3, since the read stops 1 residue before it. The CDR3 has 15 amino acids. V was shortened by 4 bases and J by 2 bases, with 13 bases between the two germline ends. CDR1 and CDR2 from the germline V gene are KGHPV and FQNQEV (reference sequence).

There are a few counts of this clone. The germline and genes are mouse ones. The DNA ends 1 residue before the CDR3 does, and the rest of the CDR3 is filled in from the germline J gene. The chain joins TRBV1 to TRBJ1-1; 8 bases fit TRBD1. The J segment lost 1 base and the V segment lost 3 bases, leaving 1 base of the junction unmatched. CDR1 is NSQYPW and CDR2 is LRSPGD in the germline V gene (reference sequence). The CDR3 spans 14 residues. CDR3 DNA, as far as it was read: TGCACCTGCAGTGCCGGGACAGGGAACACAGAAGTCTTC. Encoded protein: CTCSAGTGNTEVF. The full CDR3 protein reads CTCSAGTGNTEVFF.